The rows below give T cell receptor beta chains drawn from one sample of a study of blood T cell repertoires in COVID-19. TCRdb's copy holds only in-frame clones and misses some; the assay was immunoSEQ multiplex PCR. The table shows roughly 250,000 clones, with roughly nine tenths occurring only once. Sequenced sample: PBMCs or T cells enriched from blood (not recorded which). The receptor set was obtained from a human donor in a cohort exposed to, infected with or recovered from COVID-19 (not recorded which). The donor label of this sample is uncertain. The CDR3 runs from the conserved cysteine through the conserved F or W. Fields, in order: CDR3 DNA, CDR3 protein, CDR3 length, clone size, D gene, J gene, V gene. The D gene is left open where the match is weak. Rows give clone size only sometimes, using once, few, many, or a class for an expanded clone.

DNA: TGTGCCAGTAGTCCGGGACAGGGGGCCTACGAGCAGTACTTC
CDR3: CASSPGQGAYEQYF
length: 14
size: NA
D: TRBD1
J: TRBJ2-7
V: TRBV19

DNA: TGTGCCAGCAGTGAAAGAGGGCAGCCTGGAAACACCATATATTTT
CDR3: CASSERGQPGNTIYF
length: 15
size: NA
D: NA
J: TRBJ1-3
V: TRBV6-1

DNA: TGTGCCAGTGAACCGGGACAGGGGGGATACAATGAGCAGTTCTTC
CDR3: CASEPGQGGYNEQFF
length: 15
size: NA
D: TRBD1
J: TRBJ2-1
V: TRBV19

DNA: TGTGCCAGCAGTGAAGCGGGCCCCGTATATGGCTACACCTTC
CDR3: CASSEAGPVYGYTF
length: 14
size: NA
D: NA
J: TRBJ1-2
V: TRBV2

DNA: TGTGCCAGCAGCCAAATGGACAGGGGCCACGAGCAGTACTTC
CDR3: CASSQMDRGHEQYF
length: 14
size: NA
D: TRBD1
J: TRBJ2-7
V: TRBV3-1/TRBV3-2

DNA: TGTGCCAGTAGTTATTTCGGACTAGAAAAAGAGACCCAGTACTTC
CDR3: CASSYFGLEKETQYF
length: 15
size: NA
D: TRBD2
J: TRBJ2-5
V: TRBV19

DNA: TGTGCCAGCAGCCAAGATCTGTTAGCGGGGAGGGATGAGCAGTTCTTC
CDR3: CASSQDLLAGRDEQFF
length: 16
size: NA
D: TRBD2
J: TRBJ2-1
V: TRBV4-2

DNA: TGTGCCAGCAGCCCCGGACAGCTGACTGAAGCTTTCTTT
CDR3: CASSPGQLTEAFF
length: 13
size: NA
D: NA
J: TRBJ1-1
V: TRBV12-3/TRBV12-4

DNA: TGTGCCAGCAGCTTCGGGGGGGAAGACTACGAGCAGTACTTC
CDR3: CASSFGGEDYEQYF
length: 14
size: NA
D: TRBD2
J: TRBJ2-7
V: TRBV5-6

DNA: TGCAGCGTGGCCTACAGGGGCTACAATGAGCAGTTCTTC
CDR3: CSVAYRGYNEQFF
length: 13
size: NA
D: TRBD1
J: TRBJ2-1
V: TRBV29-1

DNA: TGTGCCAGCAGCCTCCTCGCGTCGAAGCAGTTCTTC
CDR3: CASSLLASKQFF
length: 12
size: once
D: NA
J: TRBJ2-1
V: TRBV7-9

DNA: TGTGCCATCGCGGGGGACTCTGGGGCCAACGTCCTGACTTTC
CDR3: CAIAGDSGANVLTF
length: 14
size: NA
D: TRBD2
J: TRBJ2-6
V: TRBV10-3

DNA: TGCGCCAGCAGCCAAGTGGTTTGGTCGGACACTGAAGCTTTCTTT
CDR3: CASSQVVWSDTEAFF
length: 15
size: NA
D: NA
J: TRBJ1-1
V: TRBV4-3

DNA: TGTGCCAGTAGACAGGGGGCACTCACAGATACGCAGTATTTT
CDR3: CASRQGALTDTQYF
length: 14
size: NA
D: TRBD1
J: TRBJ2-3
V: TRBV19

DNA: TGTGCCAGCAGCCCATCCACCCAGGGGAAGGAGGGCTACACCTTC
CDR3: CASSPSTQGKEGYTF
length: 15
size: NA
D: NA
J: TRBJ1-2
V: TRBV4-2

DNA: TGTGCCAGTACCATTAGCGGGGGGGCCGGGGAGACCCAGTACTTC
CDR3: CASTISGGAGETQYF
length: 15
size: NA
D: TRBD2
J: TRBJ2-5
V: TRBV19

DNA: TGTGCCAGCAGCTTAGCTATAGCGGGGGGGCCGAAGACCCAGTACTTC
CDR3: CASSLAIAGGPKTQYF
length: 16
size: NA
D: TRBD2
J: TRBJ2-5
V: TRBV7-6

DNA: TGTGCCAGCTCACCACCCCAGCGGGGGGGAGTGGATACGCAGTATTTT
CDR3: CASSPPQRGGVDTQYF
length: 16
size: NA
D: TRBD2
J: TRBJ2-3
V: TRBV18

DNA: TGCGCCAGCAGCTTGGCGGGACAGATGCGTGCTTTCTTT
CDR3: CASSLAGQMRAFF
length: 13
size: NA
D: TRBD1
J: TRBJ1-1
V: TRBV5-1

DNA: TGTGCCGCCTCAGAGACAGGGGATCCCGACACCGGGGAGCTGTTTTTT
CDR3: CAASETGDPDTGELFF
length: 16
size: few
D: TRBD1
J: TRBJ2-2
V: TRBV10-3

DNA: TGTGCCAGCAGTCGGCAGGGTGAGGGCTACACCTTC
CDR3: CASSRQGEGYTF
length: 12
size: NA
D: NA
J: TRBJ1-2
V: TRBV27

DNA: TGCGCCAGCAGCTTGGACAGGGGTGATGAGCAGTTCTTC
CDR3: CASSLDRGDEQFF
length: 13
size: once
D: TRBD1
J: TRBJ2-1
V: TRBV5-1

DNA: TGTGCTAGTGGTTTGCGGGAGGGGCGGACTAGCACAGATACGCAGTATTTT
CDR3: CASGLREGRTSTDTQYF
length: 17
size: NA
D: TRBD2
J: TRBJ2-3
V: TRBV12-5

DNA: TGCGCCAGCAGACCGGCCCTTGGAGACACCGGGGAGCTGTTTTTT
CDR3: CASRPALGDTGELFF
length: 15
size: NA
D: NA
J: TRBJ2-2
V: TRBV10-2

DNA: TGTGCCAGCAGTGATCCCCGGGGGGCGGATGGAAACACCATATATTTT
CDR3: CASSDPRGADGNTIYF
length: 16
size: NA
D: NA
J: TRBJ1-3
V: TRBV25-1

DNA: TGTGCCAGCAGCTTAGTGAGCTCTGGGGCCAACGTCCTGACTTTC
CDR3: CASSLVSSGANVLTF
length: 15
size: NA
D: NA
J: TRBJ2-6
V: TRBV7-2

DNA: TGTGCCAGCAGCTCCACAGGTAATCGGCCCCAGCATTTT
CDR3: CASSSTGNRPQHF
length: 13
size: NA
D: NA
J: TRBJ1-5
V: TRBV7-9

DNA: TGCGCCAGCAGACATATTGGAAACACCATATATTTT
CDR3: CASRHIGNTIYF
length: 12
size: NA
D: NA
J: TRBJ1-3
V: TRBV4-1

DNA: TGTGCCATAGCCGGGACAGGGAACAATCAGCCCCAGCATTTT
CDR3: CAIAGTGNNQPQHF
length: 14
size: NA
D: TRBD1
J: TRBJ1-5
V: TRBV10-3

DNA: TGTGCCACCAGTGATTTGCACCCGGACAGGGGGCAGGGCTATGGCTACACCTTC
CDR3: CATSDLHPDRGQGYGYTF
length: 18
size: NA
D: TRBD1
J: TRBJ1-2
V: TRBV24-1

DNA: TGTGCCAGCAGTTTCCACGCCAGCTCCTATAATTCACCCCTCCACTTT
CDR3: CASSFHASSYNSPLHF
length: 16
size: few
D: NA
J: TRBJ1-6
V: TRBV27

DNA: TGTGCCAGCAGGGCACAGCAGCTTAACTATGGCTACACCTTC
CDR3: CASRAQQLNYGYTF
length: 14
size: NA
D: NA
J: TRBJ1-2
V: TRBV5-4

DNA: TGTGCCAGCAGCCCCCCCCTTAAATACGAGCAGTACTTC
CDR3: CASSPPLKYEQYF
length: 13
size: NA
D: NA
J: TRBJ2-7
V: TRBV7-8

DNA: TGTGCCAGCAGCCAAGATCCGGCGGGGGGCCCCTCTGGGGCCAACGTCCTGACTTTC
CDR3: CASSQDPAGGPSGANVLTF
length: 19
size: once
D: TRBD2
J: TRBJ2-6
V: TRBV14

DNA: TGCGCCAGCAGCCCGGACAGGGTGAACACTGAAGCTTTCTTT
CDR3: CASSPDRVNTEAFF
length: 14
size: few
D: TRBD1
J: TRBJ1-1
V: TRBV5-1

DNA: TGTGCCGGATCCCAGGGGGCGAACACTGAAGCTTTCTTT
CDR3: CAGSQGANTEAFF
length: 13
size: NA
D: TRBD1
J: TRBJ1-1
V: TRBV6-5

DNA: TGTGCCACCAGTGACCAAGACAGGGTAAGCAATCAGCCCCAGCATTTT
CDR3: CATSDQDRVSNQPQHF
length: 16
size: few
D: TRBD1
J: TRBJ1-5
V: TRBV24-1

DNA: TGCAGCGTTGTTCTGGCATCCTACGAGCAGTACTTC
CDR3: CSVVLASYEQYF
length: 12
size: NA
D: NA
J: TRBJ2-7
V: TRBV29-1

DNA: TGTGCCAGCAGTTTGGACTACTTCACAGATACGCAGTATTTT
CDR3: CASSLDYFTDTQYF
length: 14
size: NA
D: NA
J: TRBJ2-3
V: TRBV27

DNA: TGTGCCTGGAGTGACTCCGGACACCTGAACACTGAAGCTTTCTTT
CDR3: CAWSDSGHLNTEAFF
length: 15
size: NA
D: NA
J: TRBJ1-1
V: TRBV30

DNA: TGTGCCAGTAGTTGGACACCCCGCTATGGCTACACCTTC
CDR3: CASSWTPRYGYTF
length: 13
size: NA
D: NA
J: TRBJ1-2
V: TRBV19

DNA: TGTGCCACCAGTGACGTCCAGGGTCAAGAGACCCAGTACTTC
CDR3: CATSDVQGQETQYF
length: 14
size: NA
D: NA
J: TRBJ2-5
V: TRBV24-1

DNA: TGTGCCACCTTCCGAACAGGAGGGCAAGCCAAAAACATTCAGTACTTC
CDR3: CATFRTGGQAKNIQYF
length: 16
size: NA
D: NA
J: TRBJ2-4
V: TRBV2

DNA: TGCGCCAGCAGCCGTATGGGAGGTGGCTATGGCTACACCTTC
CDR3: CASSRMGGGYGYTF
length: 14
size: few
D: NA
J: TRBJ1-2
V: TRBV5-1

DNA: TGTGCCAGCAGCTTAGTACAGGGGAACACCGGGGAGCTGTTTTTT
CDR3: CASSLVQGNTGELFF
length: 15
size: NA
D: NA
J: TRBJ2-2
V: TRBV7-8

DNA: TGTGCCAGCAGTGAAGCGTCGGGACAGAACTATGGCTACACCTTC
CDR3: CASSEASGQNYGYTF
length: 15
size: NA
D: TRBD1
J: TRBJ1-2
V: TRBV2

DNA: TGTGCCAGCAGCCAAGATGGTACTACCTGGGAGACCCAGTACTTC
CDR3: CASSQDGTTWETQYF
length: 15
size: NA
D: NA
J: TRBJ2-5
V: TRBV4-2

DNA: TGTGCCAGCAGCCCCGGGGACAGTGAGGGTCGAGGCTACACCTTC
CDR3: CASSPGDSEGRGYTF
length: 15
size: once
D: TRBD1
J: TRBJ1-2
V: TRBV28

DNA: TGTGCCAGTAGCCGAGGGGGCTCCTACGAGCAGTACTTC
CDR3: CASSRGGSYEQYF
length: 13
size: NA
D: NA
J: TRBJ2-7
V: TRBV19

DNA: TGTGCCAGCAGCCCCGCTCTTCGGGGTGACACCGGGGAGCTGTTTTTT
CDR3: CASSPALRGDTGELFF
length: 16
size: NA
D: NA
J: TRBJ2-2
V: TRBV7-3

DNA: TGTGCCAGCAGCTTAGTGGGCTCTGCAACTAATGAAAAACTGTTTTTT
CDR3: CASSLVGSATNEKLFF
length: 16
size: NA
D: NA
J: TRBJ1-4
V: TRBV7-6

DNA: TGTGCCACCGGGGATACAGGGACCGGCAATCAGCCCCAGCATTTT
CDR3: CATGDTGTGNQPQHF
length: 15
size: NA
D: NA
J: TRBJ1-5
V: TRBV24-1

DNA: TGTGCCAGTAGACCACAGGGGGCTATGGACTCACCCCTCCACTTT
CDR3: CASRPQGAMDSPLHF
length: 15
size: NA
D: TRBD1
J: TRBJ1-6
V: TRBV19